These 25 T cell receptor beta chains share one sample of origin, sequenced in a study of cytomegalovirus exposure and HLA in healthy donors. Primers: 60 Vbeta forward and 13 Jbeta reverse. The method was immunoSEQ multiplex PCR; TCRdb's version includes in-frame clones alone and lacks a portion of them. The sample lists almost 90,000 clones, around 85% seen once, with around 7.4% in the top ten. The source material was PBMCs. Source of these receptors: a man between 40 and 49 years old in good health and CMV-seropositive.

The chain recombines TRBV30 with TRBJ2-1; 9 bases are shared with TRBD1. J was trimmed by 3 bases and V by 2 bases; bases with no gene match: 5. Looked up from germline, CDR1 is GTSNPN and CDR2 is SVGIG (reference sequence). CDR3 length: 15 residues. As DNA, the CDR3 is TGTGCCTGGAGTCCCCGGGACAGGGTCTACAATGAGCAGTTCTTC. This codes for CAWSPRDRVYNEQFF.

The CDR3 DNA reads TGCGCCAGCAGCCCCCCAACAGGGGTGCATGAGCAGTTCTTC. Translated: CASSPPTGVHEQFF. The rearrangement links TRBV5-1 to TRBJ2-1; 7 nucleotides agree with TRBD1. Losses at the gene ends were 4 bases for V and 8 bases for J; bases not matched to a gene: 9. Germline V lookup: CDR1 SGHRS, CDR2 YFSETQ. The CDR3 spans 14 residues.

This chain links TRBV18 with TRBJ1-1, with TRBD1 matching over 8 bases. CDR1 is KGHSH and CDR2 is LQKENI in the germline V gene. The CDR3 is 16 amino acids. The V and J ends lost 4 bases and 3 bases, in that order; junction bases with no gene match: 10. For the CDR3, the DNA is TGTGCCAGCTCACTTGACAGGGGAAGTACGGACACTGAAGCTTTCTTT. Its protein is CASSLDRGSTDTEAFF. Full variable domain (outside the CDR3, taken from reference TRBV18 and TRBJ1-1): NAGVMQNPRHLVRRRGQEARLRCSPMKGHSHVYWYRQLPEEGLKFMVYLQKENIIDESGMPKERFSAEFPKEGPSILRIQQVVRGDSAAYFCASSLDRGSTDTEAFFGQGTRLTVV.

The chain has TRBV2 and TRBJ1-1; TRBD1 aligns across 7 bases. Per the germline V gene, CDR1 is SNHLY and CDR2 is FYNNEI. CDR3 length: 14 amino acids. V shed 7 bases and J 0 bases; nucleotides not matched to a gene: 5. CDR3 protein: CASTGQALNTEAFF. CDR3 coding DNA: TGTGCCAGCACCGGACAGGCTCTGAACACTGAAGCTTTCTTT.

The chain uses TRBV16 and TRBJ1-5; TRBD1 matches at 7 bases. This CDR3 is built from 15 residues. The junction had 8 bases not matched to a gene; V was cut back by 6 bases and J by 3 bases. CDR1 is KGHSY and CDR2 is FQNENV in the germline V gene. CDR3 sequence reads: CASSPETGDNQPQHF. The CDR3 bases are TGTGCCAGCAGTCCAGAAACAGGGGACAATCAGCCCCAGCATTTT.

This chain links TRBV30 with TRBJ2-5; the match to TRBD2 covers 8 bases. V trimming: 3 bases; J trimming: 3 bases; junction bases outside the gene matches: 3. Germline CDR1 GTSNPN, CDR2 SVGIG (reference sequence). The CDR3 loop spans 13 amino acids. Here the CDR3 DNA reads TGTGCCTGGAGCACGGGACTAGAAGAGACCCAGTACTTC. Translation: CAWSTGLEETQYF.

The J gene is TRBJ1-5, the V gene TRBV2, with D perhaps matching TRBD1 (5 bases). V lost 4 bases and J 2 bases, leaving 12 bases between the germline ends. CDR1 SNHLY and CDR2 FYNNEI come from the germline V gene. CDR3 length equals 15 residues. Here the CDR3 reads CASSVGLQGNQPQHF. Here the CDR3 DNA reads TGTGCCAGCAGTGTTGGATTACAGGGCAATCAGCCCCAGCATTTT.

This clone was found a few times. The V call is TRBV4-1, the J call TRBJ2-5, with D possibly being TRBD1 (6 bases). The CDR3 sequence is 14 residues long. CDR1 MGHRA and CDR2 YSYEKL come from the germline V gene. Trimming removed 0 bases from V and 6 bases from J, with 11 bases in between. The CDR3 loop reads CASSQDPQGQTQYF. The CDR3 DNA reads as TGCGCCAGCAGCCAAGATCCCCAGGGGCAGACCCAGTACTTC.

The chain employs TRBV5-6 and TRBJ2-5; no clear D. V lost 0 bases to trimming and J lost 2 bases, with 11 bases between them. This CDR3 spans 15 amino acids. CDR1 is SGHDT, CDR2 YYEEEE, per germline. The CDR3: CASSLVQLGQETQYF. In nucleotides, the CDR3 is TGTGCCAGCAGCTTGGTGCAGCTAGGTCAAGAGACCCAGTACTTC.

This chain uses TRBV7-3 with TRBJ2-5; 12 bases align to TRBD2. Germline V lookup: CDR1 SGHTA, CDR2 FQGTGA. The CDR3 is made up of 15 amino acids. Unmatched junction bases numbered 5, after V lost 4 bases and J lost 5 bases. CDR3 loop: CASSSSGGAEETQYF. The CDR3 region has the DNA TGTGCCAGCAGCTCTAGCGGGGGGGCCGAGGAGACCCAGTACTTC.

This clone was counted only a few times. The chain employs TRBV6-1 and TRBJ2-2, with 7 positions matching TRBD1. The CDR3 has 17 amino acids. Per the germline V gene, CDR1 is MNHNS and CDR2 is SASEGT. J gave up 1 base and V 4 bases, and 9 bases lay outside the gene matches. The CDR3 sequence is CASSVYRGSRNTGELFF. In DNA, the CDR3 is TGTGCCAGCAGTGTCTACAGGGGTTCGAGGAACACCGGGGAGCTGTTTTTT.

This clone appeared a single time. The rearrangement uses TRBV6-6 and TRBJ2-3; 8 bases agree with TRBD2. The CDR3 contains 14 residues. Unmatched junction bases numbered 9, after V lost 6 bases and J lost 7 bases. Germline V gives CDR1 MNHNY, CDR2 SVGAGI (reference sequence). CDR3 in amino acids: CASSPAGGRNTQYF. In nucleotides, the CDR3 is TGTGCCAGCAGCCCCGCGGGGGGCAGGAATACGCAGTATTTT.

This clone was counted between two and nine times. The CDR3 reads CASSPPTGANTEAFF. As DNA, the CDR3 is TGTGCCAGCAGCCCTCCCACAGGGGCCAACACTGAAGCTTTCTTT. The chain uses TRBV5-4 and TRBJ1-1; 7 nucleotides align to TRBD1. The CDR3 covers 15 residues. CDR1 and CDR2 from the germline V gene are SGHNT and YYREEE (reference sequence). V trimming: 4 bases; J trimming: 2 bases; junction bases outside the gene matches: 8.

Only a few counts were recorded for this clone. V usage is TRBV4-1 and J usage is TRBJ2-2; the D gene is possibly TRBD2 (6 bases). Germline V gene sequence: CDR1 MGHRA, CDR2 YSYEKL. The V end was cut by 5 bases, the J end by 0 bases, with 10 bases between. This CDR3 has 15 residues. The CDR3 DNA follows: TGCGCCAGCAGCTCCGGGACTTCGAACACCGGGGAGCTGTTTTTT. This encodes CASSSGTSNTGELFF.

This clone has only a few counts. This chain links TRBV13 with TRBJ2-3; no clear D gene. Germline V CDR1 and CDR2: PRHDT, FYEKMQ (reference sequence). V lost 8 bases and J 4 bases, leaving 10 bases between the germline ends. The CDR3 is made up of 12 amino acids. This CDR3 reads CASSLFPDTQYF. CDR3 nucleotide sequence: TGTGCCAGCTCCCTCTTCCCAGATACGCAGTATTTT.

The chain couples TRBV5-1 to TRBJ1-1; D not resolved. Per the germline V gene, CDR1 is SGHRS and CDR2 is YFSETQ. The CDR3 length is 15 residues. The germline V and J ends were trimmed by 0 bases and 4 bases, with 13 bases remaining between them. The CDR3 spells CASSLANSLGTEAFF. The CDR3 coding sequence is TGCGCCAGCAGCTTGGCCAACAGCTTGGGCACTGAAGCTTTCTTT.

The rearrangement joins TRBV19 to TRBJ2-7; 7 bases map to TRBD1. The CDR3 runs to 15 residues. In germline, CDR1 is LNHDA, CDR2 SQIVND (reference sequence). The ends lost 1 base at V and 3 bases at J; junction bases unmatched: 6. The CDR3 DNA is TGTGCCAGTAGTATAGTAGGGAGACAGGGCTACGAGCAGTACTTC. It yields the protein CASSIVGRQGYEQYF.

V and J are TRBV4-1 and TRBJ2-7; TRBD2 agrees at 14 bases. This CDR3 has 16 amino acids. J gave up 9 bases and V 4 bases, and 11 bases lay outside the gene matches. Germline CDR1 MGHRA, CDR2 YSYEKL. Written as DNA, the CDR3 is TGCGCCAGCAGCCTCGAGCAGGGACTAGCGGGGGCCAGGCAGTACTTC. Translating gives CASSLEQGLAGARQYF.

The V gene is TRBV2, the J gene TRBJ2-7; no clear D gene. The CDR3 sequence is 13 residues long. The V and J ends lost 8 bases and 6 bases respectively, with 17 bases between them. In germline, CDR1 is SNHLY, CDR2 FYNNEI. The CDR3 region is CASAPTEPTEQYF. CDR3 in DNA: TGTGCCAGCGCGCCTACAGAACCCACCGAGCAGTACTTC.

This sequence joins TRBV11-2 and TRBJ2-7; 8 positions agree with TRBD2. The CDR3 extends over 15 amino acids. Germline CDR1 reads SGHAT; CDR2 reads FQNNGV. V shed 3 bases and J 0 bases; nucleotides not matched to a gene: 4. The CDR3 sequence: CASSFIAGLSYEQYF. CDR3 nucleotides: TGTGCCAGCAGCTTCATAGCGGGACTCTCCTACGAGCAGTACTTC.

The CDR3 here is CASSPGRENIKNIQYF. The CDR3 DNA reads as TGTGCCAGCAGCCCCGGTAGGGAGAACATCAAAAACATTCAGTACTTC. This sequence joins TRBV11-2 and TRBJ2-4, with a possible D match to TRBD2 (5 bases). Germline V gene data show CDR1 as SGHAT and CDR2 as FQNNGV. The CDR3 sequence is 16 residues long. V was trimmed by 5 bases and J by 3 bases, leaving 17 bases between them. Variable domain in full (rest from reference TRBV11-2 and TRBJ2-4): EAGVAQSPRYKIIEKRQSVAFWCNPISGHATLYWYQQILGQGPKLLIQFQNNGVVDDSQLPKDRFSAERLKGVDSTLKIQPAKLEDSAVYLCASSPGRENIKNIQYFGAGTRLSVL.

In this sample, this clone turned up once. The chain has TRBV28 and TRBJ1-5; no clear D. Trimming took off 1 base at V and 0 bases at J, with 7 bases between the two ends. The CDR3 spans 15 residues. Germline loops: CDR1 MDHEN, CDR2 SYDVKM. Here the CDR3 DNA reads TGTGCCAGCAGTTTATCAGAATATAGCAATCAGCCCCAGCATTTT. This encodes CASSLSEYSNQPQHF.

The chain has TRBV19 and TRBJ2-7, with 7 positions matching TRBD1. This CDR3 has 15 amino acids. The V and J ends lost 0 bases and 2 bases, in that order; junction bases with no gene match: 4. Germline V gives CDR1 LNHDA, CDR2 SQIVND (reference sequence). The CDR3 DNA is TGTGCCAGTAGTATAGATCTACAGGGGCCCTACGAGCAGTACTTC. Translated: CASSIDLQGPYEQYF.

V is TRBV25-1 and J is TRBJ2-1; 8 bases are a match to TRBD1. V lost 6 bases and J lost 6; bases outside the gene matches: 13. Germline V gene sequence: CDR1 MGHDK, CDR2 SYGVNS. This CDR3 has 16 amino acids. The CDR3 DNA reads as TGTGCCAGCAGCCGACGCAGGGGGCAAGGAGCCAATGAGCAGTTCTTC. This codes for CASSRRRGQGANEQFF.

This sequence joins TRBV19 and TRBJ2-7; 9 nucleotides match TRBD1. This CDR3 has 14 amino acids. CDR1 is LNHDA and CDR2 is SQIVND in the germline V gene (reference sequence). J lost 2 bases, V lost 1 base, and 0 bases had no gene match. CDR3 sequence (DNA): TGTGCCAGTAGTATAGGACAGGGGGCCTACGAGCAGTACTTC. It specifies CASSIGQGAYEQYF.